This TCR beta chain was captured in a study of shared clonotypes between healthy human individuals. Study-level results: The naive CD4 repertoires of a few donors were compared, and approximately 5% of clonotypes were shared.

A remark on this clone: Its antigen is undetermined.

V was clipped by 6 bases and J by 4 bases; unmatched bases: 13. CDR3 length equals 15 residues. Germline V gene sequence: CDR1 SGHRS, CDR2 YFSETQ. It was at deep level that the assay was run. TCRdb's copy holds only in-frame clones and misses some; the assay was immunoSEQ multiplex PCR. Here the sample spans 2,500,000 or so clones, more than 85% being singletons. The sequenced sample consisted of naive CD4+ T cells from PBMCs. Regarding subset: CD45RA+ positively selected. V usage is TRBV5-1 and J usage is TRBJ2-7; 7 bases fit TRBD1. The source of this sequence is a man aged 18 to 35 in good health. Some clones in this sample may be carry-over from other donors' samples. The DNA of the CDR3 is TGCGCCAGCACCGAAATGACAGGGCCTCAGTACGAGCAGTACTTC. Its protein is CASTEMTGPQYEQYF.